This T cell receptor beta chain was obtained from a study of shared T cell receptors in the human thymus. In this sample, this clone turned up a few times. With V trimmed by 0 bases and J by 0 bases, 0 bases remained unmatched. This CDR3 contains 16 residues. Looked up from germline, CDR1 is LNHDA and CDR2 is SQIVND (reference sequence). Only in-frame clones appear in the TCRdb table, and some are missing; sequencing was by immunoSEQ multiplex PCR. The repertoire includes some 700,000 clones, 75% to 90% of them detected once, and around 0.01% sits in the top ten. The sample also formed part of further work on human thymus T cells. From that report: The sample donors, healthy Finnish infants, were having corrective surgery for congenital heart defects. The thymus tissue came from resections taken during corrective heart surgery. Thymic and blood repertoires appeared to display a bias in their usage of V and J genes. Thymic repertoires of unrelated individuals were reported in related research to overlap highly.

Sequencing was done on a sample of thymocytes. The sequence was collected from a girl under two years old with a congenital heart defect. The J gene is TRBJ2-2, the V gene TRBV19; TRBD1 matches 8 bases. The CDR3 bases are TGTGCCAGTAGTATAGAGGACAGGGCGAACACCGGGGAGCTGTTTTTT. Protein product: CASSIEDRANTGELFF.